Below are 20 T cell receptor beta chains sequenced from a single sample in a study of blood T cell repertoires in COVID-19. Profiled with immunoSEQ multiplex PCR; TCRdb holds only in-frame clones, not every one. The sample has some 270,000 clones; roughly nine tenths are singletons. The specimen sequenced was peripheral blood. Every receptor here comes from a woman in her sixties who had recovered from COVID-19.

The V gene is TRBV6-6, the J gene TRBJ1-5; D gene uncertain. Per the germline V gene, CDR1 is MNHNY and CDR2 is SVGAGI (reference sequence). This CDR3 has 14 residues. V dropped 7 bases and J dropped 3 bases, with 13 bases sitting between them. In DNA, the CDR3 is TGTGCCAGCACCGACCGAGGGCCCAATCAGCCCCAGCATTTT. Protein sequence: CASTDRGPNQPQHF.

The V gene is TRBV2, the J gene TRBJ2-7; no clear D. V was cut by 5 bases and J by 5 bases, with 7 bases left in between. Germline-derived CDR1 and CDR2 are SNHLY and FYNNEI. The CDR3 spans 11 residues. The CDR3 DNA reads as TGTGCCAGCAGTAAAGTCGACGAGCAGTACTTC. Amino acids: CASSKVDEQYF.

The V gene is TRBV10-3, the J gene TRBJ2-1, with 8 bases aligning to TRBD2. Germline assignment: CDR1 ENHRY and CDR2 SYGVKD. This CDR3 comprises 16 residues. The V segment lost 0 bases and the J segment 7 bases; nucleotides outside the gene matches: 8. CDR3 protein: CAISESFGTRQNEQFF. The CDR3 DNA reads as TGTGCCATCAGTGAGTCGTTCGGGACTAGACAGAATGAGCAGTTCTTC.

The chain employs TRBV9 and TRBJ2-1; 10 bases fit TRBD1. This CDR3 spans 16 amino acids. J gave up 4 bases and V 3 bases, and 7 bases lay outside the gene matches. In germline, CDR1 is SGDLS, CDR2 YYNGEE. The DNA for the CDR3 is TGTGCCAGCAGCGCGACAGGGGGCACCCTTTACAATGAGCAGTTCTTC. This translates into CASSATGGTLYNEQFF.

This clone has a single count. V and J are TRBV6-5 and TRBJ1-1, with 10 bases that match TRBD1. The CDR3 covers 13 residues. CDR1 and CDR2 (germline): MNHEY, SVGAGI. The V and J ends lost 5 bases and 9 bases, in that order; junction bases with no gene match: 6. The CDR3 spells CASSNRQGAQAFF. CDR3 sequence (DNA): TGTGCCAGCAGTAATCGACAGGGGGCTCAAGCTTTCTTT.

This chain connects TRBV11-2 to TRBJ2-2; TRBD2 aligns across 10 bases. Germline CDR1 is SGHAT and CDR2 is FQNNGV. The CDR3 runs 15 residues. J gave up 4 bases and V 5 bases, and 4 bases lay outside the gene matches. DNA of the CDR3: TGTGCCAGCAGCCCAGGGACTAGCGTCACCGGGGAGCTGTTTTTT. Its translation: CASSPGTSVTGELFF.

The V and J genes are TRBV29-1 and TRBJ2-5, with TRBD2 matching over 16 bases. The CDR3 is 15 residues long. The germline CDR1 and CDR2 sequences are SQVTM and ANQGSEA. Germline trimming cut 6 bases from V and 5 bases from J; bases unmatched to any gene: 6. CDR3 region: CSVGTSGGAGETQYF. CDR3 nucleotide sequence: TGCAGCGTAGGGACTAGCGGGGGGGCCGGCGAGACCCAGTACTTC.

This clone occurred once. V usage is TRBV13 and J usage is TRBJ1-4; tentative D call: TRBD1 (6 bases). This CDR3 has 14 residues. V dropped 5 bases and J dropped 4 bases, with 11 bases sitting between them. Germline CDR1 reads PRHDT; CDR2 reads FYEKMQ (reference sequence). Here the CDR3 reads CASSRGQFNEKLFF. The CDR3 DNA is TGTGCCAGCAGCCGCGGACAGTTTAATGAAAAACTGTTTTTT.

J is TRBJ2-1 and V is TRBV14, with 10 bases identical to TRBD2. The germline gives CDR1 SGHDN, CDR2 FVKESK. V was clipped by 0 bases and J by 16 bases; unmatched bases: 15. This CDR3 is 16 amino acids long. This CDR3 is CASSQDRRASGGRCFF. CDR3 nucleotides: TGTGCCAGCAGCCAAGATCGTAGGGCTAGCGGGGGACGGTGTTTCTTC.

This sequence joins TRBV11-3 and TRBJ2-5; 7 nucleotides line up with TRBD2. The CDR3 is made up of 16 amino acids. The germline CDR1 and CDR2 sequences are SGHNT and YENEEA. V lost 5 bases and J lost 5; bases outside the gene matches: 14. The CDR3 sequence is CASSRGSGVSLETQYF. For the CDR3, the DNA is TGTGCCAGCAGCCGAGGGAGCGGGGTCTCCCTGGAGACCCAGTACTTC.

The gene calls are TRBV7-2 and TRBJ1-6, with unresolved D. Germline CDR1 is SGHTA and CDR2 is FQGNSA. This CDR3 is 13 amino acids long. With 5 bases removed from V and 4 bases from J, the gap between germline ends came to 6 bases. The CDR3, as DNA: TGTGCCAGCAGCCCAGGTTATAATTCACCCCTCCACTTT. This encodes CASSPGYNSPLHF.

J is TRBJ2-3 and V is TRBV7-2; maybe TRBD2 (5 bases). CDR1 and CDR2 (germline): SGHTA, FQGNSA. V dropped 6 bases and J dropped 1 base, with 11 bases sitting between them. This CDR3 is built from 14 residues. In DNA, the CDR3 is TGTGCCAGCAGACTAGTTTCGGGCACAGATACGCAGTATTTT. Its protein is CASRLVSGTDTQYF.

The chain links TRBV27 to TRBJ2-7; D is perhaps TRBD1 (6 bases). Trimming removed 3 bases from V and 12 bases from J, with 18 bases in between. The germline V gene has CDR1 MNHEY and CDR2 SMNVEV (reference sequence). The CDR3 extends over 13 amino acids. CDR3 DNA sequence: TGTGCCAGCAGTTTTTTGGGACAAGCCACCAGGTACTTC. This translates into CASSFLGQATRYF.

The chain is built from TRBV27 and TRBJ2-7, with 7 bases identical to TRBD1. The CDR3 is 14 amino acids. Per the germline V gene, CDR1 is MNHEY and CDR2 is SMNVEV (reference sequence). With V trimmed by 7 bases and J by 0 bases, 6 bases remained unmatched. CDR3 protein: CASMRQGRSYEQYF. CDR3 nucleotide sequence: TGTGCCAGCATGAGACAGGGACGCTCCTACGAGCAGTACTTC.

The chain joins TRBV19 to TRBJ1-5; 9 bases map to TRBD1. V gave up 3 bases and J gave up 0 bases; unmatched junction bases: 9. There are 18 residues in the CDR3. The germline CDR1 and CDR2 sequences are LNHDA and SQIVND (reference sequence). In nucleotides, the CDR3 is TGTGCCAGTAGTATGGCTAATCCGGGACAGGGTAGCAATCAGCCCCAGCATTTT. Protein: CASSMANPGQGSNQPQHF.

This chain uses TRBV7-3 with TRBJ1-1, with D uncertain. Trimming stripped 5 bases from V and 4 bases from J, with 14 bases between. The CDR3 consists of 14 residues. Per germline, CDR1 SGHTA and CDR2 FQGTGA. The CDR3: CASSVSGSGTEAFF. The CDR3 DNA follows: TGTGCCAGCAGCGTTTCGGGGTCGGGCACTGAAGCTTTCTTT.

The rearrangement joins TRBV27 to TRBJ2-2; TRBD1 aligns across 8 bases. Per the germline V gene, CDR1 is MNHEY and CDR2 is SMNVEV (reference sequence). This CDR3 spans 13 amino acids. The V gene end was trimmed by 5 bases and the J gene end by 4 bases; junction bases not matched to a gene: 0. The CDR3: CASSTGGTGELFF. The CDR3 DNA sequence: TGTGCCAGCAGTACAGGGGGCACCGGGGAGCTGTTTTTT.

The J gene is TRBJ2-1, the V gene TRBV29-1; D gene ambiguous. Deletions cut 1 base from V and 0 bases from J, with 13 bases between. Germline loops: CDR1 SQVTM, CDR2 ANQGSEA. This CDR3 spans 16 amino acids. CDR3 amino acids: CSVEGSTKSSYNEQFF. The CDR3, as DNA: TGCAGCGTTGAAGGTAGTACCAAAAGCTCCTACAATGAGCAGTTCTTC.

This sequence joins TRBV9 and TRBJ2-3; D remains unclear. This CDR3 has 13 residues. The V gene's germline CDR1 is SGDLS and CDR2 YYNGEE. Deletions cut 0 bases from V and 2 bases from J, with 4 bases between. The CDR3 DNA reads as TGTGCCAGCAGCGTAGCGTCCACAGATACGCAGTATTTT. This sequence encodes CASSVASTDTQYF.

The V gene is TRBV3-1 (or the pseudogene TRBV3-2), the J gene TRBJ2-7; 10 bases are a match to TRBD2. Germline lookup yields CDR1 LGHDT and CDR2 YNNKEL (reference sequence). CDR3 length: 17 residues. The trim removed 0 bases at V and 4 bases at J, leaving 9 bases unmatched. DNA of the CDR3: TGTGCCAGCAGCCAAGAACTCCAGCGGGGGGGCAGATACGAGCAGTACTTC. It codes for CASSQELQRGGRYEQYF.